The 8 T cell receptor beta chains presented below share a single source sample, sequenced in a study of T cells in Graves' hyperthyroidism and ophthalmopathy. What was amplified from RNA transcripts were TCR beta CDR3 regions. Primed by the HTBI set, a first-round RT-PCR was run on the TCR CDR3. TCRdb fed the multiplex PCR reads into MiXCR, producing one record per CDR3 protein. The table lists around 690,000 distinct CDR3 sequences, 17% of them singletons. Input material: blood. These receptors all stem from a man in his forties or fifties with Graves' hyperthyroidism.

This clonotype was counted at least ten times. The rearrangement joins TRBV20-1 to TRBJ1-1; possible D gene TRBD1, 5 bases. CDR1 is DFQATT, CDR2 SNEGSKA, per germline (reference sequence). The germline V and J ends were trimmed by 0 bases and 6 bases, with 17 bases remaining between them. There are 15 residues in the CDR3. As DNA, the CDR3 is TGCAGTGCTAGAGACCCACTGGCAGGGTCTGCTGAAGCTTTCTTT. Translation gives CSARDPLAGSAEAFF.

The chain has TRBV10-3 and TRBJ2-1; 7 nucleotides line up with TRBD2. Looked up from germline, CDR1 is ENHRY and CDR2 is SYGVKD. This CDR3 spans 16 amino acids. Trimming took 4 bases from V and 6 from J; bases not matched to a gene: 12. The CDR3 is CAISGLAAEWFNEQFF. CDR3 coding DNA: TGTGCCATCAGTGGGCTAGCGGCAGAATGGTTCAATGAGCAGTTCTTC.

There are many counts of this clonotype. The rearrangement links TRBV20-1 to TRBJ1-4; weak D call: TRBD1 (6 bases). The ends were cut back, 6 bases at V and 8 bases at J, with 16 bases in the middle. Germline assignment: CDR1 DFQATT and CDR2 SNEGSKA (reference sequence). The CDR3 extends over 13 amino acids. CDR3 region: CSAAGGAGEKLFF. The CDR3 DNA is TGCAGTGCCGCCGGGGGGGCAGGGGAAAAACTGTTTTTT.

V and J are TRBV7-8 and TRBJ2-7; TRBD1 agrees at 8 bases. Germline loops: CDR1 SGHVS, CDR2 FQNEAQ. The CDR3 covers 14 residues. V shed 5 bases and J 5 bases; nucleotides not matched to a gene: 8. CDR3 in amino acids: CASSPRTGPHEQYF. The DNA of the CDR3 is TGTGCCAGCAGCCCCCGGACAGGGCCCCACGAGCAGTACTTC.

This clonotype was counted at least ten times. V usage is TRBV27 and J usage is TRBJ2-3; TRBD2 matches 7 bases. CDR1 and CDR2 from the germline V gene are MNHEY and SMNVEV (reference sequence). V trimming: 6 bases; J trimming: 1 base; junction bases outside the gene matches: 10. The CDR3 sequence is 16 residues long. As DNA, the CDR3 is TGTGCCAGCAGCCCATCCGCGGGAGATCGCACAGATACGCAGTATTTT. It specifies CASSPSAGDRTDTQYF.

This clonotype was seen a handful of times. This sequence joins TRBV27 and TRBJ1-1; maybe TRBD1 (5 bases). The ends were cut back, 3 bases at V and 0 bases at J, with 17 bases in the middle. The CDR3 loop spans 17 amino acids. The germline gives CDR1 MNHEY, CDR2 SMNVEV (reference sequence). The CDR3 region has the DNA TGTGCCAGCAGTTTTTCCCCCGGGACTGAGATGAACACTGAAGCTTTCTTT. This translates into CASSFSPGTEMNTEAFF.

Note on this clonotype: Mismatch with germline at one junction end may stem from a read error. The V and J genes are TRBV24-1 and TRBJ1-3, with no clear D. CDR3 length equals 10 residues. CDR1 is KGHDR, CDR2 SFDVKD, per germline. The CDR3 DNA sequence: TGTGCCACCAGTGTCGTCCACAGAGATTTT. It yields the protein CATSVVHRDF.

In its sample, this clonotype was seen many times. This chain joins TRBV2 and TRBJ2-7, with no clear D. The CDR3 consists of 12 residues. Between the trimmed V and J ends, which lost 10 bases and 2 bases, there was a span of 12 bases. CDR1 and CDR2 (germline): SNHLY, FYNNEI. The CDR3 nucleotides are TGTGCCACCACCACTGGGCCCTACGAGCAGTACTTC. Its translation: CATTTGPYEQYF. The complete variable domain, with remaining parts taken from reference TRBV2 and TRBJ2-7, reads EPEVTQTPSHQVTQMGQEVILRCVPISNHLYFYWYRQILGQKVEFLVSFYNNEISEKSEIFDDQFSVERPDGSNFTLKIRSTKLEDSAMYFCATTTGPYEQYFGPGTRLTVT.